What follows are 18 T cell receptor beta chains derived from one specimen sequenced in a study of cytomegalovirus exposure and HLA in healthy donors. Primers included in the PCR were 60 Vbeta and 13 Jbeta primers. The table came from immunoSEQ multiplex PCR; TCRdb's copy has only in-frame clones and leaves some out. The repertoire holds some 160,000 clones, with approximately 83% as singletons. The specimen was PBMCs. The origin of the receptors is a young woman in good health and CMV-seronegative.

V gene TRBV29-1 combines with J gene TRBJ1-2; a possible D gene is TRBD1 (6 bases). The CDR3 totals 12 residues. V lost 5 bases to trimming and J lost 7 bases, with 14 bases between them. Per the germline V gene, CDR1 is SQVTM and CDR2 is ANQGSEA. In DNA form, the CDR3 reads TGCAGCGTTCCACGGGGGGCTGGTGGCTACACCTTC. Residues: CSVPRGAGGYTF.

The V call is TRBV2, the J call TRBJ2-7, with TRBD1 matching 7 bases. The V segment lost 2 bases and the J segment 1 base; nucleotides outside the gene matches: 5. The length of the CDR3 is 15 residues. Germline CDR1 and CDR2: SNHLY and FYNNEI. The CDR3, as DNA: TGTGCCAGCAGTGAAAACCCGGACAGGTCCTACGAGCAGTACTTC. Its translation: CASSENPDRSYEQYF.

This chain uses TRBV6-6 with TRBJ1-5; D uncertain. Germline-derived CDR1 and CDR2 are MNHNY and SVGAGI (reference sequence). Trimming left V 2 bases short and J 7 bases short, with 12 bases between. The CDR3 covers 14 residues. The CDR3 DNA is TGTGCCAGCAGTTACCGAGGTAGCAGACAGCCCCAGCATTTT. Translated: CASSYRGSRQPQHF.

The genes are TRBV11-3 and TRBJ1-1; D perhaps matches TRBD1 (5 bases). V was shortened by 4 bases and J by 5 bases, with 17 bases between the two germline ends. The CDR3 runs 15 residues. The V gene's germline CDR1 is SGHNT and CDR2 YENEEA. CDR3 sequence reads: CASSSRQRRRTEAFF. The CDR3 bases are TGTGCCAGCAGCTCGCGACAGCGCCGTAGGACTGAAGCTTTCTTT.

The table lists this clone with a few counts. This sequence joins TRBV5-6 and TRBJ2-2; perhaps TRBD1 as D (6 bases). V lost 3 bases to trimming and J lost 0 bases, with 9 bases between them. Germline V lookup: CDR1 SGHDT, CDR2 YYEEEE. The CDR3 totals 15 residues. For the CDR3, the DNA is TGTGCCAGCAGCTCGCCAGGGGCGAACACCGGGGAGCTGTTTTTT. This translates into CASSSPGANTGELFF.

Turning to this clone: One end of the junction fails to match germline, which may point to a read error. The chain links TRBV7-9 to TRBJ1-4, with D unclear. The germline V gene encodes CDR1 SEHNR and CDR2 FQNEAQ (reference sequence). CDR3 size: 12 residues. The CDR3 region has the DNA TGTTCCAGCAGCTCAACCCTAGAAAAACTGTTTTTT. Translated, it gives CSSSSTLEKLFF.

The CDR3 sequence is CASVRTAGINTEAFF. CDR3 coding DNA: TGTGCCAGCGTCCGGACAGCAGGAATTAACACTGAAGCTTTCTTT. This chain connects TRBV6-1 to TRBJ1-1; TRBD1 might be the D (6 bases). The CDR3 has 15 residues. Between the trimmed V and J ends, which lost 8 bases and 2 bases, there was a span of 18 bases. Per germline, CDR1 MNHNS and CDR2 SASEGT.

This chain joins TRBV5-1 and TRBJ1-2, with 8 bases aligning to TRBD1. After removal of 4 bases from V and 4 bases from J, the junction contained 9 bases not matched to a gene. This CDR3 region has 15 residues. Germline V gene lookup returns CDR1 SGHRS and CDR2 YFSETQ. The CDR3 loop reads CASSAWTGTIYGYTF. DNA of the CDR3: TGCGCCAGCAGCGCCTGGACAGGGACAATCTATGGCTACACCTTC.

The table lists this clone with a few counts. This rearrangement joins TRBV5-1 to TRBJ2-1, with 9 bases matching TRBD1. Germline V gives CDR1 SGHRS, CDR2 YFSETQ. Germline trimming cut 4 bases from V and 7 bases from J; bases unmatched to any gene: 6. The CDR3 consists of 14 residues. The CDR3 protein is CASSGGQGWNEQFF. CDR3 sequence (DNA): TGCGCCAGCAGCGGGGGACAGGGTTGGAATGAGCAGTTCTTC.

The gene calls are TRBV4-1 and TRBJ2-3; D not resolved. Trimming removed 2 bases from V and 5 bases from J, with 5 bases in between. The CDR3 contains 12 residues. Germline CDR1 MGHRA, CDR2 YSYEKL. CDR3 sequence reads: CASSQPLDTQYF. The CDR3 DNA follows: TGCGCCAGCAGCCAACCATTAGATACGCAGTATTTT.

The CDR3 sequence is CASSEIQGAYEQYF. CDR3 sequence (DNA): TGTGCCAGCAGTGAGATACAGGGAGCCTACGAGCAGTACTTC. The V gene is TRBV25-1, the J gene TRBJ2-7, with D perhaps TRBD1 (6 bases). Germline V gene data show CDR1 as MGHDK and CDR2 as SYGVNS. The CDR3 spans 14 residues. Between the trimmed V and J ends, which lost 3 bases and 2 bases, there was a span of 11 bases.

The chain has TRBV5-6 and TRBJ1-1, with 9 bases fitting TRBD1. This CDR3 spans 15 amino acids. Germline V gene sequence: CDR1 SGHDT, CDR2 YYEEEE. J was trimmed by 5 bases and V by 5 bases; bases with no gene match: 10. The CDR3: CASSRFGTGYTEAFF. The CDR3 bases are TGTGCCAGCAGTCGATTTGGGACAGGGTATACTGAAGCTTTCTTT. The variable domain in full, with the rest retrieved from reference TRBV5-6 and TRBJ1-1, is DAGVTQSPTHLIKTRGQQVTLRCSPKSGHDTVSWYQQALGQGPQFIFQYYEEEERQRGNFPDRFSGHQFPNYSSELNVNALLLGDSALYLCASSRFGTGYTEAFFGQGTRLTVV.

To note about this clone: Other DNA sequences from this sample encode an identical CDR3 as well. The V call is TRBV5-8, the J call TRBJ1-6; D not resolved. Trimming shortened V by 0 bases and J by 6 bases, and 13 bases separated the two germline ends. The CDR3 extends over 16 amino acids. Germline lookup yields CDR1 SGHTS and CDR2 YDEGEE. Here the CDR3 DNA reads TGTGCCAGCAGCTTGGGATCGCCCGTTAGTAATTCACCCCTCCACTTT. Translation: CASSLGSPVSNSPLHF.

This clone was counted a single time. The chain carries TRBV6-1 and TRBJ2-5; TRBD2 matches at 16 bases. Germline-derived CDR1 and CDR2 are MNHNS and SASEGT. The V segment lost 3 bases and the J segment 4 bases; nucleotides outside the gene matches: 11. The CDR3 has 19 amino acids. CDR3 nucleotides: TGTGCCAGCAGTGAGAGACCGGGACTAGCGGGGGGGACGAGAGAGACCCAGTACTTC. Protein: CASSERPGLAGGTRETQYF.

This clone was observed a handful of times. This chain connects TRBV5-8 to TRBJ1-1; D call uncertain. V was clipped by 2 bases and J by 5 bases, with 16 bases between them. The length of the CDR3 is 15 residues. Germline CDR1 reads SGHTS; CDR2 reads YDEGEE. The DNA for the CDR3 is TGTGCCAGCAGCTTTGGACTCCATAGGGTTACTGAAGCTTTCTTT. As protein: CASSFGLHRVTEAFF.

The chain uses TRBV11-3 and TRBJ2-3, with 9 bases aligning to TRBD1. Germline V gives CDR1 SGHNT, CDR2 YENEEA. V shed 1 base, J shed 2 bases, and the junction held 13 bases outside the gene matches. This CDR3 region has 19 residues. CDR3 sequence (DNA): TGTGCCAGCAGCTTAGCCCTGGCGAGTCGGACAGGGGACACAGATACGCAGTATTTT. This codes for CASSLALASRTGDTDTQYF.

The chain joins TRBV28 to TRBJ2-5, with a possible D match to TRBD2 (6 bases). The ends were cut back, 2 bases at V and 5 bases at J, with 9 bases in the middle. Germline V lookup: CDR1 MDHEN, CDR2 SYDVKM. CDR3 length equals 13 residues. The CDR3 protein is CASSLGGWETQYF. CDR3 nucleotide sequence: TGTGCCAGCAGTTTAGGGGGGTGGGAGACCCAGTACTTC.

The gene calls are TRBV6-1 and TRBJ1-2; TRBD1 matches 7 bases. The trim removed 6 bases at V and 7 bases at J, leaving 11 bases unmatched. The CDR3 is made up of 14 amino acids. Germline CDR1 is MNHNS and CDR2 is SASEGT. CDR3 in amino acids: CASSRAGQSTGYTF. The DNA of the CDR3 is TGTGCCAGCAGCCGGGCGGGACAGTCAACTGGCTACACCTTC.